A single sample is the source of the 26 T cell receptor beta chains below, sequenced in a study of T cell repertoires in cytomegalovirus infection. Using its own MiXCR run on the reads, TCRdb lists one record per CDR3 protein. The repertoire holds about 770,000 distinct CDR3 sequences, with under 35% as singletons. These receptors are not linked to any known antigen. The sample here was cultured CD8+ T cells from PBMCs, taken from culture after CMV antigen stimulation. These receptors came from a human donor in good health (CMV status not recorded). Some clones in this sample may be carry-over from other donors' samples.

CDR3 region: CASRKGADLNTEAFF. The CDR3, as DNA: TGTGCCAGCAGAAAAGGGGCGGACCTGAACACTGAAGCTTTCTTT. The rearrangement joins TRBV27 to TRBJ1-1; D may be TRBD1 (5 bases). V shed 6 bases and J shed 0 bases, with 14 bases lying between them. Germline loops: CDR1 MNHEY, CDR2 SMNVEV (reference sequence). The CDR3 covers 15 residues.

In its sample, this clonotype was seen many times. The chain couples TRBV7-2 to TRBJ1-6; a weak D match, TRBD1 (5 bases). Trimming left V 6 bases short and J 10 bases short, with 16 bases between. The V gene's germline CDR1 is SGHTA and CDR2 FQGNSA. This CDR3 has 14 amino acids. CDR3 sequence: CASSLPDSWSPLHF. CDR3 DNA sequence: TGTGCCAGCAGTCTACCCGACAGTTGGTCACCCCTCCACTTT.

V and J are TRBV28 and TRBJ2-7; possibly TRBD2 for D (6 bases). This CDR3 contains 11 residues. Germline lookup yields CDR1 MDHEN and CDR2 SYDVKM. The V and J ends lost 11 bases and 6 bases respectively, with 14 bases between them. As DNA, the CDR3 is TGTGCCGTCGGGAGTCGTGTCGAGCAGTACGTC. Its protein is CAVGSRVEQYV.

This clonotype was counted between two and nine times. J is TRBJ1-1 and V is TRBV5-4; possibly TRBD1 for D (6 bases). The CDR3 covers 13 residues. The V and J ends lost 3 bases and 2 bases respectively, with 8 bases between them. From germline, CDR1 is SGHNT and CDR2 YYREEE (reference sequence). The CDR3 DNA reads TGTGCCAGCAGCTGGGACAAAAACACTGAAGCTTTCTTT. Translating gives CASSWDKNTEAFF.

This clonotype was recorded many times. The rearrangement links TRBV7-6 to TRBJ2-3; a possible D gene is TRBD2 (5 bases). Germline assignment: CDR1 SGHVS and CDR2 FNYEAQ. Between the trimmed V and J ends, which lost 5 bases and 3 bases, there was a span of 15 bases. The CDR3 extends over 15 amino acids. The CDR3 spells CASSLRAGLTDTQYF. CDR3 DNA: TGTGCCAGCAGCCTCCGGGCGGGCCTGACAGATACGCAGTATTTT.

This clonotype occurred a few times. The rearrangement links TRBV25-1 to TRBJ1-6; no reliable D call. Deletions cut 1 base from V and 7 bases from J, with 17 bases between. Per germline, CDR1 MGHDK and CDR2 SYGVNS. CDR3 size: 17 residues. CDR3 in amino acids: CASSESELIGWNSPLHF. The CDR3 DNA reads as TGTGCCAGCAGTGAATCCGAGTTAATAGGGTGGAATTCACCCCTCCACTTT. Supplemented by reference TRBV25-1 and TRBJ1-6, the full variable domain reads EADIYQTPRYLVIGTGKKITLECSQTMGHDKMYWYQQDPGMELHLIHYSYGVNSTEKGDLSSESTVSRIRTEHFPLTLESARPSHTSQYLCASSESELIGWNSPLHFGNGTRLTVT.

This clonotype was seen more than once but under ten times. The chain uses TRBV11-1 and TRBJ1-6, with D hard to call. Deletions cut 4 bases from V and 6 bases from J, with 10 bases between. This CDR3 has 14 amino acids. CDR1 SGHAT and CDR2 FQDESV come from the germline V gene (reference sequence). The CDR3 sequence is CASSYNTANSPLHF. The CDR3 DNA reads as TGTGCCAGCAGCTACAACACGGCTAATTCACCCCTCCACTTT. The complete variable domain, with remaining parts taken from reference TRBV11-1 and TRBJ1-6, reads EAEVAQSPRYKITEKSQAVAFWCDPISGHATLYWYRQILGQGPELLVQFQDESVVDDSQLPKDRFSAERLKGVDSTLKIQPAELGDSAMYLCASSYNTANSPLHFGNGTRLTVT.

The genes are TRBV2 and TRBJ2-3, with D unresolved. CDR3 length: 12 residues. Germline V lookup: CDR1 SNHLY, CDR2 FYNNEI. The V end lost 11 bases, the J end lost 7 bases, and 16 bases lay between the germline ends. CDR3 nucleotide sequence: TGTGCCTGGCCCCATGAGCCACATACGCAGTATTTT. Amino acid sequence: CAWPHEPHTQYF.

The J gene is TRBJ2-7, the V gene TRBV27; D may be TRBD1 (7 bases). Germline CDR1 and CDR2: MNHEY and SMNVEV (reference sequence). Trimming took 5 bases from V and 3 from J, leaving 20 bases between them. The CDR3 covers 16 residues. The CDR3 DNA sequence: TGTGCCAGCAGTGTCCTGACAGGGAGGTCCCTCTACGAGCAGTACTTC. Its protein is CASSVLTGRSLYEQYF.

This clonotype was observed many times. This rearrangement joins TRBV7-8 to TRBJ1-5; TRBD1 matches at 12 bases. V lost 1 base to trimming and J lost 6 bases; unmatched junction nucleotides: 7. Germline values: CDR1 SGHVS, CDR2 FQNEAQ. CDR3 length equals 17 residues. Here the CDR3 DNA reads TGTGCCAGCAGCTTAGACCCCGGGACAGGGGGCAGTCAGCCCCAGCATTTT. It is translated as CASSLDPGTGGSQPQHF.

This rearrangement joins TRBV9 to TRBJ2-4; D might be TRBD1 or TRBD2, each matching 5 bases. Trimming stripped 3 bases from V and 3 bases from J, with 10 bases between. This CDR3 has 14 amino acids. Germline V gene sequence: CDR1 SGDLS, CDR2 YYNGEE. For the CDR3, the DNA is TGTGCCAGCAGCGGTGGGACCTACAAAAACATTCAGTACTTC. Translation gives CASSGGTYKNIQYF.

This clonotype was detected only a few times. The chain links TRBV11-2 to TRBJ2-1; D might be TRBD1 or TRBD2, each matching 6 bases. The germline V and J ends were trimmed by 5 bases and 14 bases, with 13 bases remaining between them. Germline V gives CDR1 SGHAT, CDR2 FQNNGV. This CDR3 contains 11 residues. The CDR3 DNA follows: TGTGCCAGCAGCGGCGGGGACACCGAGTTCTTC. It yields the protein CASSGGDTEFF.

This clonotype appeared a few times. This rearrangement joins TRBV12-3 or TRBV12-4 to TRBJ1-5, with unresolved D. The CDR3 extends over 14 amino acids. V lost 7 bases, J lost 7 bases, and 17 bases lay in between. The CDR3 DNA reads as TGTGCCAGCACTGAAAACCTTGGAGGCCAGCCCCAGCATTTT. Protein: CASTENLGGQPQHF.

V is TRBV5-6 and J is TRBJ2-5; a weak D match, TRBD2 (6 bases). Germline V gene data show CDR1 as SGHDT and CDR2 as YYEEEE. This CDR3 has 15 amino acids. The V and J ends lost 4 bases and 1 base respectively, with 14 bases between them. For the CDR3, the DNA is TGTGCCAGCAGCCTCCCCCGGGACTTCCAAGAGACCCAGTACTTC. This sequence encodes CASSLPRDFQETQYF.

This clonotype was detected only a few times. The J gene is TRBJ2-1, the V gene TRBV7-2; 9 nucleotides match TRBD2. The CDR3 runs 15 residues. Germline CDR1 is SGHTA and CDR2 is FQGNSA. V lost 4 bases, J lost 6 bases, and 7 bases stayed unmatched. The CDR3 DNA is TGTGCCAGCAGCTACCCGGGACTAGCTATCAATGAGCAGTTCTTC. Residues: CASSYPGLAINEQFF.

Concerning this clonotype itself: A read error may be the cause here, since a much bigger clone is one base away. CDR3 sequence: CASSAWTSGGFGEQFF. The CDR3 DNA reads as TGTGCCAGCAGTGCCTGGACTAGCGGGGGGTTTGGTGAGCAGTTCTTC. The rearrangement uses TRBV6-1 and TRBJ2-1; 14 bases fit TRBD2. This CDR3 region has 16 residues. The germline gives CDR1 MNHNS, CDR2 SASEGT. V shed 4 bases and J 9 bases; nucleotides not matched to a gene: 8.

This clonotype was observed a handful of times. The chain recombines TRBV7-6 with TRBJ1-6; D call uncertain. The CDR3 loop spans 15 amino acids. Germline V gene lookup returns CDR1 SGHVS and CDR2 FNYEAQ. Trimming removed 3 bases at V and 5 bases at J, with 11 bases between. The CDR3 spells CASSFVPGDNSPLHF. CDR3 coding DNA: TGTGCCAGCAGCTTCGTCCCTGGGGATAATTCACCCCTCCACTTT.

The J gene is TRBJ2-3, the V gene TRBV4-1; D is unresolved. Germline CDR1 reads MGHRA; CDR2 reads YSYEKL. V dropped 0 bases and J dropped 0 bases, with 13 bases sitting between them. The CDR3 consists of 17 residues. CDR3 bases: TGCGCCAGCAGCCAAGAGGGTGCCTACGAGAGCACAGATACGCAGTATTTT. Translation: CASSQEGAYESTDTQYF.

V is TRBV9 and J is TRBJ2-7; D uncertain. The CDR3 runs 13 residues. Germline V lookup: CDR1 SGDLS, CDR2 YYNGEE. Trimming cost V 6 bases and J 1 base, with 11 bases left between them. As DNA, the CDR3 is TGTGCCAGCACCTCCGACGGATCCTACGAGCAGTACTTC. It specifies CASTSDGSYEQYF.

This clonotype was counted between two and nine times. The chain employs TRBV24-1 and TRBJ2-2, with a tentative D call TRBD1 (6 bases). Germline V gene data show CDR1 as KGHDR and CDR2 as SFDVKD. V was shortened by 4 bases and J by 7 bases, with 9 bases between the two germline ends. CDR3 size: 13 residues. CDR3 amino acids: CATSEQGGGELFF. The CDR3 DNA is TGTGCCACCAGTGAACAGGGCGGCGGGGAGCTGTTTTTT.

This clonotype was recorded many times. The chain links TRBV19 to TRBJ2-6; D is perhaps TRBD2 (6 bases). Germline V lookup: CDR1 LNHDA, CDR2 SQIVND (reference sequence). The CDR3 consists of 15 residues. The ends were cut back, 3 bases at V and 2 bases at J, with 8 bases in the middle. The CDR3 sequence is CASSILAAGANVLTF. CDR3 in DNA: TGTGCCAGTAGTATCTTAGCGGCTGGGGCCAACGTCCTGACTTTC.

The chain carries TRBV29-1 and TRBJ1-1; no clear D. V was clipped by 3 bases and J by 7 bases, with 15 bases between them. This CDR3 has 13 amino acids. Looked up from germline, CDR1 is SQVTM and CDR2 is ANQGSEA. In DNA form, the CDR3 reads TGCAGCGTTGATAGTGCAATAACGGGTGAAGCTTTCTTT. Translated: CSVDSAITGEAFF.

This clonotype has at least ten counts. The chain links TRBV12-3 or TRBV12-4 to TRBJ1-3; no definite D call. V lost 3 bases and J lost 4, with 13 bases in between. The CDR3 has 15 amino acids. The CDR3 nucleotides read TGTGCCAGCAGTTTCTCCGCTCCGGTAGGAAACACCATATATTTT. It specifies CASSFSAPVGNTIYF.

The chain links TRBV25-1 to TRBJ1-2; D remains ambiguous. Germline assignment: CDR1 MGHDK and CDR2 SYGVNS. Trimming took off 2 bases at V and 6 bases at J, with 7 bases between the two ends. This CDR3 region has 12 residues. In nucleotides, the CDR3 is TGTGCCAGCAGTGAAGGCCTGAATGGCTACACCTTC. Translation: CASSEGLNGYTF.

With regard to this clonotype: This may be a read error: a much more frequent sequence differs by one nucleotide. This chain joins TRBV7-2 and TRBJ1-1; 8 bases are shared with TRBD1. Trimming removed 4 bases from V and 7 bases from J; junction bases left unmatched: 8. CDR1 is SGHTA, CDR2 FQGNSA, per germline. The CDR3 covers 14 residues. The chain's CDR3 is CASSSGQGRCEAFF. The CDR3, as DNA: TGTGCCAGCAGCTCAGGACAGGGAAGGTGTGAAGCTTTCTTT.

CDR3 amino acids: CASKLPSGGSRTDTQYF. The CDR3, as DNA: TGTGCCAGCAAGCTTCCGTCGGGGGGTTCACGCACAGATACGCAGTATTTT. The gene calls are TRBV12-3 or TRBV12-4 and TRBJ2-3; TRBD2 agrees at 7 bases. Trimming took 7 bases from V and 1 from J; bases not matched to a gene: 14. The CDR3 is 17 residues long.